Presented here are 20 T cell receptor beta chains from one specimen sequenced in a study of shared clonotypes between healthy human individuals. Assay: immunoSEQ multiplex PCR; the TCRdb copy retains only in-frame clones and omits some. This sample carries under 600,000 clones, more than 95% of them seen once, and the ten largest clones take approximately 0.3%. Naive CD8 cells, CD45RO-negative and positively selected for CCR7, excluded terminally differentiated effector memory CD45RA+ cells. Sequences were obtained from naive CD8+ T cells sorted from blood. These receptors were taken from a young man in good health.

This clone was counted once. At the DNA level, this CDR3 is encoded by other sequences in the same sample as well. The J gene is TRBJ2-3, the V gene TRBV5-1, with 11 positions matching TRBD2. The CDR3 spans 16 residues. CDR1 is SGHRS and CDR2 is YFSETQ in the germline V gene. V was clipped by 0 bases and J by 0 bases; unmatched bases: 0. CDR3 bases: TGCGCCAGCAGCTTGGGGACTAGCGGGAGCACAGATACGCAGTATTTT. Translating gives CASSLGTSGSTDTQYF.

This chain connects TRBV7-6 to TRBJ2-5, with TRBD1 identical over 10 bases. CDR1 is SGHVS, CDR2 FNYEAQ, per germline. V lost 5 bases to trimming and J lost 5 bases; unmatched junction nucleotides: 8. The CDR3 is 15 residues long. The CDR3 DNA reads as TGTGCCAGCAGCCCTCGACAGGGGGCCGGGGAGACCCAGTACTTC. This codes for CASSPRQGAGETQYF.

In this sample, this clone turned up once. This sequence joins TRBV7-2 and TRBJ1-1; 8 bases agree with TRBD1. The CDR3 is made up of 14 amino acids. The V gene's germline CDR1 is SGHTA and CDR2 FQGNSA. The V segment lost 5 bases and the J segment 4 bases; nucleotides outside the gene matches: 6. CDR3 protein: CASSLGTGSTEAFF. The CDR3 DNA reads as TGTGCCAGCAGCCTGGGGACAGGTAGCACTGAAGCTTTCTTT.

The chain employs TRBV4-3 and TRBJ2-3, with D perhaps TRBD2 (5 bases). Germline-derived CDR1 and CDR2 are LGHNA and YSLEER. The CDR3 spans 16 residues. Deletions cut 2 bases from V and 0 bases from J, with 12 bases between. CDR3 in DNA: TGCGCCAGCAGCCAAAGCCCTAGCCGAAGCACAGATACGCAGTATTTT. Its translation: CASSQSPSRSTDTQYF.

V and J are TRBV2 and TRBJ1-1, with D hard to call. The V and J ends lost 7 bases and 0 bases respectively, with 12 bases between them. Germline-derived CDR1 and CDR2 are SNHLY and FYNNEI. This CDR3 contains 14 residues. CDR3 coding DNA: TGTGCCAGCACAGGCCGGAAGGTGAACACTGAAGCTTTCTTT. This codes for CASTGRKVNTEAFF.

This chain connects TRBV14 to TRBJ2-1; TRBD2 aligns across 15 bases. Germline V lookup: CDR1 SGHDN, CDR2 FVKESK. This CDR3 has 17 residues. Trimming at V came to 5 bases and at J to 7 bases, leaving 9 bases not matched to a gene. CDR3: CASSSGLAGGLWNEQFF. The CDR3 coding sequence is TGTGCCAGCAGCTCGGGACTAGCGGGAGGATTGTGGAATGAGCAGTTCTTC.

The rearrangement links TRBV7-9 to TRBJ2-1; a weak D match, TRBD1 (5 bases). V dropped 8 bases and J dropped 12 bases, with 17 bases sitting between them. The CDR3 sequence is 12 residues long. Germline CDR1 and CDR2: SEHNR and FQNEAQ (reference sequence). Here the CDR3 reads CASEGAEVGQFF. CDR3 sequence (DNA): TGTGCCAGCGAAGGGGCCGAAGTTGGGCAGTTCTTC.

The rearrangement uses TRBV7-6 and TRBJ2-1; TRBD2 agrees at 7 bases. Germline V gene sequence: CDR1 SGHVS, CDR2 FNYEAQ. The V and J ends lost 5 bases and 2 bases, in that order; junction bases with no gene match: 6. The CDR3 is 15 residues long. CDR3 region: CASSLGLVAYNEQFF. CDR3 in DNA: TGTGCCAGCAGCCTCGGACTAGTAGCCTACAATGAGCAGTTCTTC.

This clone was observed a single time. This CDR3 is CASSLSRGEAFF. The CDR3 DNA is TGTGCCAGCAGCTTATCGAGGGGGGAAGCTTTCTTT. The gene calls are TRBV7-6 and TRBJ1-1; TRBD1 is a possible D gene (6 bases). This CDR3 contains 12 residues. Trimming took 2 bases from V and 8 from J, leaving 9 bases between them. Germline lookup yields CDR1 SGHVS and CDR2 FNYEAQ.

The chain links TRBV29-1 to TRBJ2-5, with TRBD1 matching 9 bases. This CDR3 region has 12 residues. Losses at the gene ends were 8 bases for V and 3 bases for J; bases not matched to a gene: 4. CDR1 SQVTM and CDR2 ANQGSEA come from the germline V gene. CDR3 protein: CSWGQGEETQYF. The DNA of the CDR3 is TGCAGCTGGGGACAGGGTGAAGAGACCCAGTACTTC.

The V and J genes are TRBV7-2 and TRBJ2-7; 11 bases are a match to TRBD2. CDR3 length equals 16 residues. Germline CDR1 is SGHTA and CDR2 is FQGNSA. J lost 3 bases, V lost 5 bases, and 9 bases had no gene match. The CDR3 reads CASSALAGGFLYEQYF. CDR3 DNA: TGTGCCAGCAGCGCTCTAGCGGGAGGCTTCCTCTACGAGCAGTACTTC. Full variable domain (missing parts from reference TRBV7-2 and TRBJ2-7): GAGVSQSPSNKVTEKGKDVELRCDPISGHTALYWYRQSLGQGLEFLIYFQGNSAPDKSGLPSDRFSAERTGGSVSTLTIQRTQQEDSAVYLCASSALAGGFLYEQYFGPGTRLTVT.

The chain joins TRBV4-1 to TRBJ2-2; 8 bases align to TRBD2. The V gene end was trimmed by 0 bases and the J gene end by 8 bases; junction bases not matched to a gene: 8. The germline V gene has CDR1 MGHRA and CDR2 YSYEKL. This CDR3 has 16 residues. This CDR3 is CASSQDPGGPAGELFF. In nucleotides, the CDR3 is TGCGCCAGCAGCCAAGATCCGGGAGGGCCTGCGGGGGAGCTGTTTTTT.

This clone appeared a few times. The chain has TRBV4-1 and TRBJ2-2, with 7 bases that match TRBD1. The trim removed 4 bases at V and 4 bases at J, leaving 6 bases unmatched. This CDR3 spans 15 amino acids. The germline CDR1 and CDR2 sequences are MGHRA and YSYEKL. This CDR3 reads CASSRAQGVTGELFF. As DNA, the CDR3 is TGCGCCAGCAGCCGAGCCCAGGGGGTCACCGGGGAGCTGTTTTTT.

The chain uses TRBV9 and TRBJ2-7; TRBD1 matches 9 bases. V dropped 3 bases and J dropped 6; count of bases not matched to a gene: 7. Germline V gives CDR1 SGDLS, CDR2 YYNGEE. This CDR3 is 14 amino acids long. This CDR3 is CASSAGDRVPEQYF. Written as DNA, the CDR3 is TGTGCCAGCAGCGCCGGGGACAGGGTGCCCGAGCAGTACTTC. The entire variable domain, with the rest obtained from reference TRBV9 and TRBJ2-7, is as follows: DSGVTQTPKHLITATGQRVTLRCSPRSGDLSVYWYQQSLDQGLQFLIQYYNGEERAKGNILERFSAQQFPDLHSELNLSSLELGDSALYFCASSAGDRVPEQYFGPGTRLTVT.

The genes are TRBV6-5 and TRBJ2-7; D gene ambiguous. Germline V gene data show CDR1 as MNHEY and CDR2 as SVGAGI. Trimming removed 2 bases at V and 0 bases at J, with 11 bases between. This CDR3 contains 15 residues. CDR3 sequence: CASSYPQISSYEQYF. The CDR3 coding sequence is TGTGCCAGCAGTTACCCCCAGATAAGCTCCTACGAGCAGTACTTC.

This chain connects TRBV11-2 to TRBJ2-1; perhaps TRBD2 as D (6 bases). Germline lookup yields CDR1 SGHAT and CDR2 FQNNGV. V was shortened by 8 bases and J by 8 bases, with 22 bases between the two germline ends. The CDR3 sequence is 15 residues long. Here the CDR3 DNA reads TGTGCCAGCGCGATCTGGAGACTAGTGTCCTATGAGCAGTTCTTC. Protein product: CASAIWRLVSYEQFF.

The chain has TRBV30 and TRBJ2-7; 9 nucleotides align to TRBD2. The CDR3 spans 14 residues. With 4 bases clipped from V and 2 bases from J, the junction kept 6 bases outside the gene matches. Germline V gene lookup returns CDR1 GTSNPN and CDR2 SVGIG (reference sequence). The CDR3 nucleotides are TGTGCCTGGACCAGAGCGGGAGGACCCTACGAGCAGTACTTC. It specifies CAWTRAGGPYEQYF. The full variable domain, in which reference TRBV30 and TRBJ2-7 provide the parts outside the CDR3, is SQTIHQWPATLVQPVGSPLSLECTVEGTSNPNLYWYRQAAGRGLQLLFYSVGIGQISSEVPQNLSASRPQDRQFILSSKKLLLSDSGFYLCAWTRAGGPYEQYFGPGTRLTVT.

The chain combines TRBV15 with TRBJ2-1; either TRBD1 or TRBD2 may supply D (5 bases each). The CDR3 spans 16 residues. Germline V CDR1 and CDR2: LNHNV, YYDKDF (reference sequence). V was cut by 0 bases and J by 0 bases, with 9 bases left in between. The DNA of the CDR3 is TGTGCCACCAGCAGAGAGGGGGAGTTCTCCTACAATGAGCAGTTCTTC. This gives the protein CATSREGEFSYNEQFF.

This clone was detected once. The chain combines TRBV7-6 with TRBJ2-1, with 7 bases matching TRBD1. The germline V gene encodes CDR1 SGHVS and CDR2 FNYEAQ. With 5 bases clipped from V and 4 bases from J, the junction kept 5 bases outside the gene matches. The CDR3 is made up of 14 amino acids. The CDR3 bases are TGTGCCAGCAGCGCCCGGGACAGATACAATGAGCAGTTCTTC. Translated: CASSARDRYNEQFF.

This clone was found once. Here the CDR3 reads CSVAGQSGEQYF. The CDR3 DNA reads as TGCAGCGTTGCGGGACAGAGCGGCGAGCAGTACTTC. V is TRBV29-1 and J is TRBJ2-7, with TRBD1 matching over 7 bases. The germline V gene encodes CDR1 SQVTM and CDR2 ANQGSEA. V dropped 4 bases and J dropped 6; count of bases not matched to a gene: 6. This CDR3 has 12 residues.